Listed below are T cell receptor beta chains from one sample, sequenced in a study of cytomegalovirus exposure and HLA in healthy donors. Libraries were prepared by immunoSEQ multiplex PCR; TCRdb keeps only in-frame clonotypes and omits some of them. The table lists around 140,000 clones. Source material: PBMCs. The source is a woman between 35 and 50 years old in good health and CMV-seronegative. The CDR3 runs from the conserved cysteine through the conserved F or W. Fields, in order: V gene, D gene, J gene, clone size, CDR3 protein, CDR3 DNA. D genes are given only for firm matches. The size field is filled for only some rows; it gives once, few, many or a size class.

V gene: TRBV5-6; D gene: -; J gene: TRBJ1-2; clone size: -; CDR3 protein: CASRHRERGGYTF; CDR3 DNA: TGTGCCAGCAGACACAGGGAGCGAGGTGGCTACACCTTC
V gene: TRBV18; D gene: TRBD1; J gene: TRBJ1-4; clone size: -; CDR3 protein: CASSPLQGAEEKLFF; CDR3 DNA: TGTGCCAGCTCACCACTGCAGGGGGCAGAGGAAAAACTGTTTTTT
V gene: TRBV4-3; D gene: TRBD1; J gene: TRBJ2-7; clone size: -; CDR3 protein: CASSSGTGLRYEQYF; CDR3 DNA: TGCGCCAGCAGCTCCGGGACAGGGCTAAGGTACGAGCAGTACTTC
V gene: TRBV9; D gene: -; J gene: TRBJ1-6; clone size: -; CDR3 protein: CASSVEGNDNSPLHF; CDR3 DNA: TGTGCCAGCAGCGTAGAGGGGAACGATAATTCACCCCTCCACTTT
V gene: TRBV5-6; D gene: TRBD1; J gene: TRBJ2-5; clone size: -; CDR3 protein: CASSKDRGGTQYF; CDR3 DNA: TGTGCCAGCAGCAAAGACAGGGGGGGGACCCAGTACTTC
V gene: TRBV7-3; D gene: TRBD1; J gene: TRBJ1-1; clone size: -; CDR3 protein: CASKPPGTGEGGEAFF; CDR3 DNA: TGTGCCAGCAAACCTCCCGGGACAGGGGAGGGAGGTGAAGCTTTCTTT
V gene: TRBV10-3; D gene: -; J gene: TRBJ1-1; clone size: -; CDR3 protein: CAISVTGIEAFF; CDR3 DNA: TGCGCCATCAGTGTTACGGGGATTGAAGCTTTCTTT
V gene: TRBV4-3; D gene: TRBD1; J gene: TRBJ2-6; clone size: -; CDR3 protein: CASSQTPTGGAGANVLTF; CDR3 DNA: TGCGCCAGCAGCCAGACACCCACAGGGGGCGCTGGGGCCAACGTCCTGACTTTC
V gene: TRBV4-2; D gene: -; J gene: TRBJ2-2; clone size: -; CDR3 protein: CASSRDRYPGELFF; CDR3 DNA: TGTGCCAGCAGCCGTGACAGGTACCCCGGGGAGCTGTTTTTT
V gene: TRBV7-9; D gene: -; J gene: TRBJ1-1; clone size: -; CDR3 protein: CASTPLRPRLQNTEAFF; CDR3 DNA: TGTGCCAGCACCCCTCTGAGACCCCGACTCCAGAACACTGAAGCTTTCTTT
V gene: TRBV5-1; D gene: -; J gene: TRBJ1-1; clone size: -; CDR3 protein: CASSFLDGGRNTEAFF; CDR3 DNA: TGCGCCAGCAGCTTCCTTGATGGAGGGCGGAATACTGAAGCTTTCTTT
V gene: TRBV7-9; D gene: -; J gene: TRBJ2-3; clone size: -; CDR3 protein: CASSPGHLAEDETDTQYF; CDR3 DNA: TGTGCCAGCAGCCCCGGACACCTTGCCGAAGACGAAACAGATACGCAGTATTTT
V gene: TRBV6-1; D gene: -; J gene: TRBJ1-1; clone size: -; CDR3 protein: CASSPSPSTEAFF; CDR3 DNA: TGTGCCAGCAGTCCGAGCCCGAGCACTGAAGCTTTCTTT
V gene: TRBV7-9; D gene: -; J gene: TRBJ1-5; clone size: -; CDR3 protein: CASSFEPGMEGQPQHF; CDR3 DNA: TGTGCCAGCAGCTTCGAGCCAGGGATGGAGGGCCAGCCCCAGCATTTT
V gene: TRBV18; D gene: -; J gene: TRBJ2-1; clone size: -; CDR3 protein: CASSLNTVYNEQFF; CDR3 DNA: TGTGCCAGCTCACTGAATACAGTATACAATGAGCAGTTCTTC
V gene: TRBV2; D gene: TRBD1; J gene: TRBJ1-5; clone size: -; CDR3 protein: CASTRQGREQPQHF; CDR3 DNA: TGTGCCAGCACTCGACAGGGACGGGAACAGCCCCAGCATTTT
V gene: TRBV7-9; D gene: -; J gene: TRBJ1-2; clone size: -; CDR3 protein: CASSRDSYYGYTF; CDR3 DNA: TGTGCCAGCAGCCGGGACTCCTACTATGGCTACACCTTC
V gene: TRBV6-4; D gene: TRBD2; J gene: TRBJ2-1; clone size: -; CDR3 protein: CASSDEGLAANEQFF; CDR3 DNA: TGTGCCAGCAGTGACGAAGGACTAGCGGCCAATGAGCAGTTCTTC
V gene: TRBV7-8; D gene: -; J gene: TRBJ2-5; clone size: -; CDR3 protein: CASSLGAVVGESQYF; CDR3 DNA: TGTGCCAGCAGCTTAGGGGCAGTAGTCGGCGAGTCCCAGTACTTC
V gene: TRBV7-3; D gene: -; J gene: TRBJ1-3; clone size: -; CDR3 protein: CASSLQGTGNTIYF; CDR3 DNA: TGTGCCAGCAGCTTACAGGGCACTGGAAACACCATATATTTT
V gene: TRBV28; D gene: TRBD1; J gene: TRBJ2-4; clone size: -; CDR3 protein: CASSLVGDRAKNIQYF; CDR3 DNA: TGTGCCAGCAGTTTGGTAGGGGACAGGGCCAAAAACATTCAGTACTTC
V gene: TRBV5-8; D gene: -; J gene: TRBJ1-3; clone size: -; CDR3 protein: CASSRAGSGNTIYF; CDR3 DNA: TGTGCCAGCAGCCGGGCGGGTTCCGGAAACACCATATATTTT
V gene: TRBV19; D gene: -; J gene: TRBJ1-2; clone size: -; CDR3 protein: CASSSPQGLGGYTF; CDR3 DNA: TGTGCCAGTAGCTCCCCCCAAGGACTGGGGGGCTACACCTTC
V gene: TRBV9; D gene: -; J gene: TRBJ1-3; clone size: -; CDR3 protein: CASSLTGIGNTIYF; CDR3 DNA: TGTGCCAGCAGCTTAACAGGGATCGGAAACACCATATATTTT
V gene: TRBV4-3; D gene: -; J gene: TRBJ1-1; clone size: -; CDR3 protein: CASSQGTGRAEAFF; CDR3 DNA: TGCGCCAGCAGCCAAGGGACGGGGAGGGCTGAAGCTTTCTTT
V gene: TRBV7-9; D gene: -; J gene: TRBJ1-2; clone size: -; CDR3 protein: CASSDGQGGYTF; CDR3 DNA: TGTGCCAGCAGCGATGGGCAGGGGGGCTACACCTTC
V gene: TRBV5-1; D gene: TRBD2; J gene: TRBJ2-1; clone size: -; CDR3 protein: CASSLALAGGRDEQFF; CDR3 DNA: TGCGCCAGCAGCTTGGCCCTAGCGGGGGGGCGGGATGAGCAGTTCTTC
V gene: TRBV27; D gene: -; J gene: TRBJ2-2; clone size: -; CDR3 protein: CASSITRRRDTGELFF; CDR3 DNA: TGTGCCAGCAGTATCACCCGACGCAGGGACACCGGGGAGCTGTTTTTT
V gene: TRBV9; D gene: -; J gene: TRBJ1-1; clone size: -; CDR3 protein: CASGKTGENTEAFF; CDR3 DNA: TGTGCCAGCGGGAAGACGGGGGAGAACACTGAAGCTTTCTTT
V gene: TRBV4-1; D gene: TRBD2; J gene: TRBJ2-5; clone size: -; CDR3 protein: CASSQGLAGGQGETQYF; CDR3 DNA: TGCGCCAGCAGCCAAGGACTAGCGGGGGGGCAGGGAGAGACCCAGTACTTC
V gene: TRBV19; D gene: TRBD1; J gene: TRBJ2-2; clone size: -; CDR3 protein: CASSISGQGAPGELFF; CDR3 DNA: TGTGCCAGTAGTATTTCCGGACAGGGGGCCCCCGGGGAGCTGTTTTTT
V gene: TRBV2; D gene: -; J gene: TRBJ1-4; clone size: -; CDR3 protein: CASSVQGGSNEKLFF; CDR3 DNA: TGTGCCAGCAGTGTTCAGGGAGGCTCTAATGAAAAACTGTTTTTT
V gene: TRBV6-1; D gene: -; J gene: TRBJ1-5; clone size: -; CDR3 protein: CASSEIRGGAGQPQHF; CDR3 DNA: TGTGCCAGCAGTGAAATAAGGGGAGGGGCGGGACAGCCCCAGCATTTT
V gene: TRBV27; D gene: -; J gene: TRBJ2-3; clone size: -; CDR3 protein: CASSPRQVYTDTQYF; CDR3 DNA: TGTGCCAGCAGTCCTCGACAGGTTTACACAGATACGCAGTATTTT
V gene: TRBV2; D gene: -; J gene: TRBJ1-5; clone size: -; CDR3 protein: CASSSGPGIRNQPQHF; CDR3 DNA: TGTGCCAGCAGTTCAGGGCCAGGGATACGAAATCAGCCCCAGCATTTT
V gene: TRBV7-3; D gene: -; J gene: TRBJ2-2; clone size: -; CDR3 protein: CASSLRGAAGSGELFF; CDR3 DNA: TGTGCCAGCAGCTTACGGGGGGCTGCGGGCAGCGGGGAGCTGTTTTTT
V gene: TRBV28; D gene: -; J gene: TRBJ2-5; clone size: -; CDR3 protein: CASIYSETQYF; CDR3 DNA: TGTGCCAGCATTTACAGCGAGACCCAGTACTTC
V gene: TRBV9; D gene: -; J gene: TRBJ2-5; clone size: -; CDR3 protein: CASSVDGGREETQYF; CDR3 DNA: TGTGCCAGCAGCGTAGACGGGGGGCGGGAAGAGACCCAGTACTTC
V gene: TRBV2; D gene: TRBD1; J gene: TRBJ1-2; clone size: -; CDR3 protein: CASSSDRVGYGYTF; CDR3 DNA: TGTGCCAGCAGTTCGGACAGGGTCGGATATGGCTACACCTTC
V gene: TRBV6-7; D gene: -; J gene: TRBJ1-4; clone size: medium-sized; CDR3 protein: CASSYSTGNEKLFF; CDR3 DNA: TGTGCCAGCAGTTACTCGACAGGAAATGAAAAACTGTTTTTT
V gene: TRBV7-4; D gene: -; J gene: TRBJ1-6; clone size: -; CDR3 protein: CASSLSALHF; CDR3 DNA: TGTGCCAGCAGCTTATCAGCCCTCCACTTT
V gene: TRBV4-3; D gene: TRBD1; J gene: TRBJ1-4; clone size: -; CDR3 protein: CASSQDRRQGGEKLFF; CDR3 DNA: TGCGCCAGCAGCCAAGACCGGCGACAGGGGGGTGAAAAACTGTTTTTT
V gene: TRBV9; D gene: -; J gene: TRBJ1-5; clone size: -; CDR3 protein: CASSAGGGNQPQHF; CDR3 DNA: TGTGCCAGCAGCGCGGGGGGTGGCAATCAGCCCCAGCATTTT
V gene: TRBV10-3; D gene: TRBD1; J gene: TRBJ2-3; clone size: -; CDR3 protein: CAISEGQGSTDTQYF; CDR3 DNA: TGTGCCATCAGTGAGGGACAGGGGAGCACAGATACGCAGTATTTT
V gene: TRBV19; D gene: TRBD1; J gene: TRBJ1-2; clone size: -; CDR3 protein: CASSLWTGGGYTF; CDR3 DNA: TGTGCCAGTAGTCTATGGACAGGCGGTGGCTACACCTTC
V gene: TRBV19; D gene: -; J gene: TRBJ2-2; clone size: -; CDR3 protein: CASTKPLGFGGELFF; CDR3 DNA: TGTGCCAGTACCAAACCCCTAGGTTTCGGCGGGGAGCTGTTTTTT
V gene: TRBV13; D gene: TRBD1; J gene: TRBJ1-6; clone size: -; CDR3 protein: CASSFRDRLQSPLHF; CDR3 DNA: TGTGCCAGCAGCTTCCGGGACAGGTTACAATCACCCCTCCACTTT